These T cell receptor beta chains were read from a single sample in a study of blood T cell repertoires in COVID-19. TCRdb's copy holds only in-frame clones and misses some; the assay was immunoSEQ multiplex PCR. Of over 10,000 clones in the sample, approximately 82% were seen once. Sequenced material: peripheral blood. The receptors shown here come from a human donor in a cohort sampled during active COVID-19. The CDR3 runs from the conserved cysteine through the conserved F or W. The D gene is left open where the match is weak. Size is stated for part of the rows, as once, few or many counts, or as a class when the clone is expanded.

abundance	v_gene	d_gene	j_gene	CDR3aa	CDR3nt
-	TRBV6-5	-	TRBJ2-3	CASTGGTDTQYF	TGTGCCAGCACAGGCGGCACAGATACGCAGTATTTT
-	TRBV20-1	-	TRBJ2-2	CSASRQGNTGELFF	TGCAGTGCTAGTCGGCAGGGAAACACCGGGGAGCTGTTTTTT
-	TRBV14	TRBD1	TRBJ1-6	CASSKSPGQGWTPLHF	TGTGCCAGCAGCAAATCACCGGGACAGGGTTGGACACCCCTCCACTTT
-	TRBV3-1/TRBV3-2	-	TRBJ2-2	CASSQWVGDNVTGELFF	TGTGCCAGCAGCCAATGGGTGGGGGACAATGTCACCGGGGAGCTGTTTTTT
few	TRBV7-9	TRBD1	TRBJ2-1	CASSPVTTGGLNEQFF	TGTGCCAGCAGCCCCGTGACGACAGGGGGACTCAATGAGCAGTTCTTC
-	TRBV6-5	TRBD1	TRBJ1-2	CASRTQGEDGYTF	TGTGCCAGCAGGACGCAGGGGGAAGATGGCTACACCTTC
-	TRBV5-1	-	TRBJ1-1	CASSIQGNTEAFF	TGCGCCAGCAGCATACAGGGGAACACTGAAGCTTTCTTT
-	TRBV24-1	TRBD1	TRBJ2-1	CATSDWTGSEQFF	TGTGCCACCAGTGATTGGACAGGGAGCGAGCAGTTCTTC
-	TRBV14	TRBD1	TRBJ2-1	CASSQYHRDRYYNEQFF	TGTGCCAGCAGCCAATATCATCGGGACAGGTACTACAATGAGCAGTTCTTC
-	TRBV29-1	TRBD2	TRBJ2-1	CSVGTSGAYNEQFF	TGCAGCGTGGGGACTAGCGGGGCCTACAATGAGCAGTTCTTC
-	TRBV15	TRBD2	TRBJ2-2	CATSRGLAGVTGELFF	TGTGCCACCAGCAGAGGGCTAGCGGGGGTAACCGGGGAGCTGTTTTTT
-	TRBV6-4	-	TRBJ1-2	CASIRQDGYTF	TGTGCCAGCATTCGACAAGATGGCTACACCTTC
-	TRBV28	-	TRBJ2-1	CASSLDGSQDEQFF	TGTGCCAGCAGTTTAGACGGTTCACAGGATGAGCAGTTCTTC
-	TRBV29-1	-	TRBJ2-1	CSVAHPRDSHSPSSYNEQFF	TGCAGCGTTGCTCATCCCCGGGACTCTCACTCCCCCAGCTCCTACAATGAGCAGTTCTTC
-	TRBV5-4	TRBD2	TRBJ2-1	CASSLGLAGGPNEQFF	TGTGCCAGCAGCCTTGGACTAGCGGGGGGGCCCAATGAGCAGTTCTTC
-	TRBV5-4	-	TRBJ2-3	CASSSTGTDTQYF	TGTGCCAGCAGCTCCACAGGGACAGATACGCAGTATTTT
-	TRBV4-2	-	TRBJ2-7	CASSQEISGAYEQYF	TGTGCCAGCAGCCAAGAGATCTCCGGGGCCTACGAGCAGTACTTC
-	TRBV10-3	TRBD2	TRBJ2-2	CAISEPGGATGELFF	TGTGCCATCAGTGAGCCCGGGGGGGCCACCGGGGAGCTGTTTTTT
-	TRBV6-5	-	TRBJ1-2	CASSPINGVIYGYTF	TGTGCCAGCAGCCCAATAAACGGGGTTATATATGGCTACACCTTC
-	TRBV20-1	-	TRBJ2-1	CSASRWDSYNEQFF	TGCAGTGCTAGTAGGTGGGACTCGTACAATGAGCAGTTCTTC
-	TRBV6-5	-	TRBJ1-2	CASSYEPRGYGYTF	TGTGCCAGCAGTTACGAGCCTCGGGGCTATGGCTACACCTTC
-	TRBV7-2	TRBD2	TRBJ2-2	CASSFRLAATGELFF	TGTGCCAGCAGCTTTAGGCTAGCGGCCACCGGGGAGCTGTTTTTT
-	TRBV2	TRBD1	TRBJ1-2	CASSDPGQGAPYGYTF	TGTGCCAGCAGCGACCCGGGACAGGGTGCTCCTTATGGCTACACCTTC
few	TRBV15	-	TRBJ1-2	CATSRERVGYGYTF	TGTGCCACCAGCAGAGAGCGGGTCGGCTATGGCTACACCTTC
-	TRBV1	-	TRBJ2-3	CTSSQDLAGGPDGVSTDTQYF	TGCACCAGCAGCCAAGATCTAGCGGGGGGGCCGGACGGAGTGAGCACAGATACGCAGTATTTT
-	TRBV30	TRBD1	TRBJ1-1	CAWTGTANTEAFF	TGTGCCTGGACTGGGACAGCAAACACTGAAGCTTTCTTT
-	TRBV29-1	-	TRBJ2-5	CSAPRSSETQYF	TGCAGCGCCCCAAGGAGTTCGGAGACCCAGTACTTC
-	TRBV7-8	TRBD1	TRBJ2-1	CASSPGQYNEQFF	TGTGCCAGCAGCCCGGGACAGTACAATGAGCAGTTCTTC
-	TRBV9	TRBD1	TRBJ2-1	CASSVHRGEPYNEQFF	TGTGCCAGCAGCGTTCACAGGGGCGAACCCTACAATGAGCAGTTCTTC
-	TRBV28	TRBD1	TRBJ1-2	CASSLGQGTNYGYTF	TGTGCCAGCAGTCTCGGACAGGGAACTAACTATGGCTACACCTTC
-	TRBV28	-	TRBJ1-1	CASSPGHGLAEAFF	TGTGCCAGCAGTCCGGGACATGGGCTAGCTGAAGCTTTCTTT
-	TRBV7-2	-	TRBJ2-4	CASSLATAGKNIQYF	TGTGCCAGCAGCTTAGCGACGGCGGGCAAAAACATTCAGTACTTC
-	TRBV5-8	-	TRBJ1-5	CASSHGVSNQPQHF	TGTGCCAGCAGCCATGGAGTAAGCAATCAGCCCCAGCATTTT
-	TRBV6-2/TRBV6-3	TRBD1	TRBJ2-7	CASSRTGDSRILSYEQYF	TGTGCCAGCAGTCGGACAGGGGACTCCAGAATACTCTCCTACGAGCAGTACTTC
once	TRBV7-2	TRBD1	TRBJ2-2	CASRTTGTGELFF	TGTGCCAGCAGAACGACAGGGACCGGGGAGCTGTTTTTT
-	TRBV28	-	TRBJ1-1	CASSFGGRLRAFF	TGTGCCAGCAGTTTTGGAGGGAGATTAAGGGCTTTCTTT
-	TRBV5-1	-	TRBJ1-3	CASSLDGVVSTIYF	TGCGCCAGCAGCTTGGACGGAGTTGTTAGCACCATATATTTT
-	TRBV19	-	TRBJ2-7	CASSIGVYEQYF	TGTGCCAGTAGTATTGGAGTCTACGAGCAGTACTTC
-	TRBV5-1	-	TRBJ1-6	CASSQQGSSYNSPLHF	TGCGCCAGCAGCCAACAGGGAAGCTCCTATAATTCACCCCTCCACTTT
-	TRBV10-1	TRBD1	TRBJ2-7	CASRIGTGGEQYF	TGCGCCAGCAGAATCGGGACAGGGGGCGAGCAGTACTTC
-	TRBV28	TRBD1	TRBJ1-6	CASSTPLGTGDSPLHF	TGTGCCAGCAGCACCCCCCTCGGGACAGGTGATTCACCCCTCCACTTT
-	TRBV5-1	-	TRBJ1-4	CASGDSPAGEKLFF	TGCGCCAGCGGTGACAGCCCCGCGGGGGAAAAACTGTTTTTT
-	TRBV7-9	TRBD1	TRBJ2-1	CASSRTGTGGKVSYNEQFF	TGTGCCAGCAGCAGGACCGGGACAGGGGGGAAGGTATCTTACAATGAGCAGTTCTTC